This is a list of T cell receptor beta chains from one sample in a study of naive and memory T cell subsets. TCRdb used MiXCR to reprocess the UMI-ligation and nested PCR reads, holding one entry per CDR3 protein. The table records roughly 150,000 distinct CDR3 sequences, roughly 23% of them present only once. The sequencing sample was made of naive CD4+ T cells from blood. The source is a human donor in good health. Each CDR3 is given with its conserved first and last residue. The order of the fields is J gene, D gene, clone size, V gene, CDR3 protein. D genes are given only for firm matches. Rows may omit the clone size; those that give it use once, few, many or a size class.

>TRBJ2-3|TRBD1|-|TRBV28
CAGRDRGTDTQYF
>TRBJ2-1|-|-|TRBV7-2
CASSITPRTNEQFF
>TRBJ2-1|TRBD2|-|TRBV6-5
CASSYVAGSYNEQFF
>TRBJ2-7|TRBD2|few|TRBV18
CASSPEGLAGRYEQYF
>TRBJ2-3|TRBD1|-|TRBV6-6
CASSSPRTGTEADTQYF
>TRBJ2-7|TRBD1|few|TRBV4-3
CASSQTGTGLYEQYF
>TRBJ2-1|TRBD2|few|TRBV4-3
CASSQVMTGGGGITYNEQFF
>TRBJ1-5|TRBD1|-|TRBV27
CASSLRTGHSNQPQHF
>TRBJ2-2|TRBD1|-|TRBV6-2/TRBV6-3
CASSRIGQGRTGELFF
>TRBJ2-2|TRBD2|-|TRBV5-5
CASSLVLGTSNTGELFF
>TRBJ2-3|-|few|TRBV2
CASSESGVGRADTQYF
>TRBJ1-5|-|few|TRBV6-2/TRBV6-3
CASGKKGRDQPQHF
>TRBJ2-3|-|-|TRBV7-8
CASSLDTSTDTQYF
>TRBJ1-3|-|once|TRBV6-5
CASSITGSGNTIYF
>TRBJ1-2|-|few|TRBV5-1
CASSLVADTSNGYTF
>TRBJ2-2|-|-|TRBV6-5
CASNQAGGELFF
>TRBJ1-3|-|many|TRBV29-1
CSVEKGTSGNTIYF
>TRBJ2-6|TRBD2|few|TRBV18
CASSPVLAGASGANVLTF
>TRBJ1-5|-|-|TRBV12-3/TRBV12-4
CASSLRRVNQPQHF
>TRBJ1-5|-|-|TRBV20-1
CSARDLLDQPQHF
>TRBJ1-2|-|few|TRBV19
CASSLRTVNYGYTF
>TRBJ2-3|TRBD1|-|TRBV7-6
CASSPGQTTRTDTQYF
>TRBJ1-2|-|-|TRBV6-2/TRBV6-3
CASSYASGYTF
>TRBJ2-7|TRBD2|-|TRBV20-1
CSARDSGSHPYEQYF
>TRBJ1-1|-|few|TRBV29-1
CSVGIQGRTEAFF
>TRBJ2-1|TRBD2|many|TRBV29-1
CSVESGSHATEQFF
>TRBJ2-1|TRBD2|once|TRBV11-2
CASRTSGIGNEQFF
>TRBJ2-3|-|-|TRBV20-1
CSARDPLADTQYF
>TRBJ2-1|TRBD2|-|TRBV14
CASSQDRGGRFF
>TRBJ2-1|TRBD2|few|TRBV7-9
CASSPGTSSFHEQFF
>TRBJ1-1|TRBD1|few|TRBV7-9
CASSYRTGATEAFF
>TRBJ1-5|-|-|TRBV12-3/TRBV12-4
CASSSEGPSNQPQHF
>TRBJ1-1|-|-|TRBV29-1
CSAEWVVTEAFF
>TRBJ2-3|TRBD2|-|TRBV5-1
CASSPGLAGGGATDTQYF
>TRBJ2-7|-|-|TRBV20-1
CSGKGPYEQYF
>TRBJ1-1|-|few|TRBV7-3
CASSIQGWTEAFF
>TRBJ2-5|TRBD1|-|TRBV6-6
CASSSSPQGTWETQYF
>TRBJ2-5|-|-|TRBV10-3
CAISESLGSETQYF
>TRBJ1-5|TRBD1|-|TRBV29-1
CSVRQGISQPQHF
>TRBJ2-3|TRBD1|few|TRBV7-9
CASSNTGALTDTQYF
>TRBJ2-3|-|many|TRBV29-1
CSVPKRGKSTDTQYF
>TRBJ1-1|-|many|TRBV7-6
CASRGYKNTEAFF
>TRBJ2-7|TRBD1|-|TRBV5-1
CASSLWGQESYEQYF
>TRBJ2-7|TRBD1|many|TRBV3-1
CASSVLPGQGAYEQYF
>TRBJ2-5|-|many|TRBV12-3/TRBV12-4
CASSLTGVRETQYF
>TRBJ2-7|-|-|TRBV5-1
CASSLFNEQYF
>TRBJ2-3|-|-|TRBV4-3
CASSQESGVRADTQYF
>TRBJ2-2|TRBD1|few|TRBV18
CASSQGTGGIGELFF
>TRBJ2-1|TRBD2|-|TRBV27
CASSRRLAGGVDEQFF
>TRBJ2-5|-|few|TRBV28
CASSSRDWGGTQYF
>TRBJ1-1|-|-|TRBV7-2
CASSSRGFTEAFF
>TRBJ2-5|-|few|TRBV5-1
CASSLTGKETQYF
>TRBJ2-7|-|-|TRBV28
CASSSSDLMLREQYF